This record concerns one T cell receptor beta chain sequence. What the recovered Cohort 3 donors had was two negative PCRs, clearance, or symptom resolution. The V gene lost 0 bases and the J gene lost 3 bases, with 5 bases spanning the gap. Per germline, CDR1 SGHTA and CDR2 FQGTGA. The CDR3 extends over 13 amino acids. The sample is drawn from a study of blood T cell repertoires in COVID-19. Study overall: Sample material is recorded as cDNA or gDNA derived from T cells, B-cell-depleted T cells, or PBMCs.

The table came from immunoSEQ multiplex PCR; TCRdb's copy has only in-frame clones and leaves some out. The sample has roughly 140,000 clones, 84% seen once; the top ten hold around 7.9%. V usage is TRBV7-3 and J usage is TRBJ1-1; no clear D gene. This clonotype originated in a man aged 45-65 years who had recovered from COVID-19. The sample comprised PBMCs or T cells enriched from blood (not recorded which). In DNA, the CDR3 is TGTGCCAGCAGCTTAACTCGGGACACTGAAGCTTTCTTT. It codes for CASSLTRDTEAFF.